This T cell receptor (beta chain) was recovered during a study of blood T cells in healthy people across ages. General study points: A roughly linear age-dependent decrease characterized TCR beta diversity per million T cells.

A second PCR, run for about 6 to 11 cycles, used a sample-barcoded 5' primer plus a J-beta primer mix. TCRdb analysed the 5' RACE reads with MiXCR anew, one entry per CDR3 protein. The sample shows 1.4 million or so distinct CDR3 sequences, approximately 43% of them seen only once. On this clonotype: Its specificity is not known.

Caucasian, healthy and from Russia, the donors were aged between roughly 6 and 100. The sample, 7.5 to 10 milliliters of peripheral blood, was drawn from each donor. Between the trimmed V and J ends, which lost 3 bases and 2 bases, there was a span of 14 bases. The CDR3 length is 16 residues. From germline, CDR1 is SGHAT and CDR2 FQNNGV. The genes are TRBV11-2 and TRBJ2-1; D gene ambiguous. Specimen: blood. The receptor was derived from a woman between 18 and 30 years old in good health. The CDR3, as DNA: TGTGCCAGCAGCTTCTTCTCAACCACTCCCTACAATGAGCAGTTCTTC. Amino acid sequence: CASSFFSTTPYNEQFF.